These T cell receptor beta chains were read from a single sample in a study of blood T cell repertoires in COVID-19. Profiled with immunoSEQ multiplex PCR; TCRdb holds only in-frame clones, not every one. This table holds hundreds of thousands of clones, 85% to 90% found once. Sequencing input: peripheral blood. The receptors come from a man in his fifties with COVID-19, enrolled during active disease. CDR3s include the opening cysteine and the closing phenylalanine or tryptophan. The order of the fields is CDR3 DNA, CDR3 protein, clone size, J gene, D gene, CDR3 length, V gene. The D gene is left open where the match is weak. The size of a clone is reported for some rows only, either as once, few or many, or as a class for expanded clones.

DNA: TGTGCCAGCAGCCTGCGCGGACGGGAATACGAGCAGTACTTC; CDR3: CASSLRGREYEQYF; size: few; J: TRBJ2-7; D: -; length: 14; V: TRBV9
DNA: TGTGCCAGCGGGGGACAGGCGGACACCGGGGAGCTGTTTTTT; CDR3: CASGGQADTGELFF; size: -; J: TRBJ2-2; D: TRBD1; length: 14; V: TRBV2
DNA: TGCGCCAGCAGCTGGCCCCGTCCGGACGGGAGGTCTAGCGGGGGGTACCGCTCCTACAATGAGCAGTTCTTC; CDR3: CASSWPRPDGRSSGGYRSYNEQFF; size: -; J: TRBJ2-1; D: TRBD2; length: 24; V: TRBV5-1
DNA: TGTGCCAGCACCCGGTGGGGGGAAACTAGCACAGATACGCAGTATTTT; CDR3: CASTRWGETSTDTQYF; size: -; J: TRBJ2-3; D: -; length: 16; V: TRBV5-5
DNA: TGCGCCAGCAGCTTGGGGCCGGGGGGCTCGGGAAACACCATATATTTT; CDR3: CASSLGPGGSGNTIYF; size: -; J: TRBJ1-3; D: -; length: 16; V: TRBV5-1
DNA: TGTGCCAGTAGTACGCCTAGCGGGGGGTCCTACGAGCAGTACTTC; CDR3: CASSTPSGGSYEQYF; size: -; J: TRBJ2-7; D: TRBD2; length: 15; V: TRBV19
DNA: TGTGCCAGCAGCTTGGCACGGGGGAACCAAGAGACCCAGTACTTC; CDR3: CASSLARGNQETQYF; size: -; J: TRBJ2-5; D: -; length: 15; V: TRBV5-4
DNA: TGTGCCAGCAGTTCGGTTGAACCTGGGCCCCAGCATTTT; CDR3: CASSSVEPGPQHF; size: -; J: TRBJ1-5; D: -; length: 13; V: TRBV6-2/TRBV6-3
DNA: TGTGCCAGCAGTTTGGGACAGGCGCTTGGCTACACCTTC; CDR3: CASSLGQALGYTF; size: -; J: TRBJ1-2; D: TRBD1; length: 13; V: TRBV6-5
DNA: TGCGCCAGCAGCCAAGCCCCATATGGAGTTTACGAGCAGTACTTC; CDR3: CASSQAPYGVYEQYF; size: -; J: TRBJ2-7; D: -; length: 15; V: TRBV4-1
DNA: TGTGCCAGCAGCTTAACTTCCGGCAGGGACTACGAGCAGTACTTC; CDR3: CASSLTSGRDYEQYF; size: -; J: TRBJ2-7; D: -; length: 15; V: TRBV7-3
DNA: TGTGCCAGCAGCTTACAACCGGGACTGGCGAACACTGAAGCTTTCTTT; CDR3: CASSLQPGLANTEAFF; size: -; J: TRBJ1-1; D: -; length: 16; V: TRBV7-3
DNA: TGTGCCAGTAGTACGGGACTAGCGGGAGGGCCCGGCGAGCAGTACTTC; CDR3: CASSTGLAGGPGEQYF; size: -; J: TRBJ2-7; D: TRBD2; length: 16; V: TRBV19
DNA: TGCGCCAGCAGCCAAGATCTGAGAGGAGGCTACGAGCAGTACTTC; CDR3: CASSQDLRGGYEQYF; size: -; J: TRBJ2-7; D: -; length: 15; V: TRBV4-3
DNA: TGTGCCAGCAGCTCCCGGGGGGTAGGGACCTACAATGAGCAGTTCTTC; CDR3: CASSSRGVGTYNEQFF; size: few; J: TRBJ2-1; D: TRBD2; length: 16; V: TRBV5-8
DNA: TGTGCCAGCAGCTCGGGACAGGGGGCGAGCGCTGAAGCTTTCTTT; CDR3: CASSSGQGASAEAFF; size: -; J: TRBJ1-1; D: TRBD1; length: 15; V: TRBV11-3
DNA: TGTGCCAGCAGCCCATCTCCCCAGGCCGGCGGGACTAGAGGGGTCGAGACCCAGTACTTC; CDR3: CASSPSPQAGGTRGVETQYF; size: -; J: TRBJ2-5; D: TRBD2; length: 20; V: TRBV11-3
DNA: TGTGCCAGCAGCTCCATGGGACAGGGTACCGGGGAGCTGTTTTTT; CDR3: CASSSMGQGTGELFF; size: once; J: TRBJ2-2; D: TRBD1; length: 15; V: TRBV5-6
DNA: TGCAGTGCCACAGGGGGTGAGACCCAGTACTTC; CDR3: CSATGGETQYF; size: -; J: TRBJ2-5; D: TRBD1; length: 11; V: TRBV20-1
DNA: TGTGCCAGCTCACCGTATGCGGGAGGGTCCTACGAGCAGTACTTC; CDR3: CASSPYAGGSYEQYF; size: -; J: TRBJ2-7; D: TRBD2; length: 15; V: TRBV18
DNA: TGTGCCAGCAGCTTACTTGGGACTGACAACACTGAAGCTTTCTTT; CDR3: CASSLLGTDNTEAFF; size: -; J: TRBJ1-1; D: -; length: 15; V: TRBV7-3
DNA: TGCGCCAGCAGCCTTGTGGGACAGACGAACACCGGGGAGCTGTTTTTT; CDR3: CASSLVGQTNTGELFF; size: -; J: TRBJ2-2; D: TRBD1; length: 16; V: TRBV5-1
DNA: TGTGCCAGCAGGACGACTAGAACATTCACAGATACGCAGTATTTT; CDR3: CASRTTRTFTDTQYF; size: -; J: TRBJ2-3; D: -; length: 15; V: TRBV6-5
DNA: TGTGCCAGCTCAAAGGGACAGGAAGCCTACGAGCAGTACTTC; CDR3: CASSKGQEAYEQYF; size: -; J: TRBJ2-7; D: TRBD1; length: 14; V: TRBV18
DNA: TGTGCCAGCAGCTATGACGGGATCTCCACCGGGAAGCTGTTTTTT; CDR3: CASSYDGISTGKLFF; size: -; J: TRBJ2-2; D: -; length: 15; V: TRBV7-3
DNA: TGTGCCAGCTCACCAGAGGGGGACTATGGCTACACCTTC; CDR3: CASSPEGDYGYTF; size: -; J: TRBJ1-2; D: -; length: 13; V: TRBV18
DNA: TGTGCCAGCAGCCCGACCATTTTTCGCCCGGGGGAGCAGTACTTC; CDR3: CASSPTIFRPGEQYF; size: -; J: TRBJ2-7; D: -; length: 15; V: TRBV5-6
DNA: TGTGCCACCAGTGACCGGACTAGCGGGGGGCGCTACAATGAGCAGTTCTTC; CDR3: CATSDRTSGGRYNEQFF; size: -; J: TRBJ2-1; D: TRBD2; length: 17; V: TRBV24-1
DNA: TGTGCCAGCAGTGACACAGGGGGCTCTGGGGCCAACGTCCTGACTTTC; CDR3: CASSDTGGSGANVLTF; size: few; J: TRBJ2-6; D: TRBD1; length: 16; V: TRBV6-4
DNA: TGTGCCAGCAGCGTAGCTACGACTAGTTCCGGGGAGCTGTTTTTT; CDR3: CASSVATTSSGELFF; size: -; J: TRBJ2-2; D: -; length: 15; V: TRBV9
DNA: TGCGCCAGCAGCCAACAGCCGGGACAGAGCTCCTACGAGCAGTACTTC; CDR3: CASSQQPGQSSYEQYF; size: -; J: TRBJ2-7; D: TRBD1; length: 16; V: TRBV4-1
DNA: TGTGCCAGCAGCCGGGGCAGCACTGAAGCTTTCTTT; CDR3: CASSRGSTEAFF; size: -; J: TRBJ1-1; D: -; length: 12; V: TRBV3-1/TRBV3-2
DNA: TGTGCCAGCAGTTCCCGGAGACTAGCGGGGGGAAACACCGGGGAGCTGTTTTTT; CDR3: CASSSRRLAGGNTGELFF; size: -; J: TRBJ2-2; D: TRBD2; length: 18; V: TRBV28
DNA: TGTGCCAGCAGTGAAACCGACAGGGGCGCCTATAATTCACCCCTCCACTTT; CDR3: CASSETDRGAYNSPLHF; size: -; J: TRBJ1-6; D: TRBD1; length: 17; V: TRBV6-1
DNA: TGTGCCAGCTCACGCCTTGGGACAGGGAACCATGAAAAACTGTTTTTT; CDR3: CASSRLGTGNHEKLFF; size: -; J: TRBJ1-4; D: TRBD1; length: 16; V: TRBV18
DNA: TGTGCCAGCAGCCACCCCCAGGGCGTATACACCGGGGAGCTGTTTTTT; CDR3: CASSHPQGVYTGELFF; size: once; J: TRBJ2-2; D: -; length: 16; V: TRBV3-1/TRBV3-2
DNA: TGTGCCAGCAAGGTGGGCGGGTTCGAGCAGTACTTC; CDR3: CASKVGGFEQYF; size: -; J: TRBJ2-7; D: -; length: 12; V: TRBV2
DNA: TGTGCCAGCATCTCGAAGGGGACAGGTAACTATGAGCAGTTCTTC; CDR3: CASISKGTGNYEQFF; size: -; J: TRBJ2-1; D: TRBD1; length: 15; V: TRBV27
DNA: TGTGCCAGCAGCTCGGACAGTACAAACATTCAGTACTTC; CDR3: CASSSDSTNIQYF; size: once; J: TRBJ2-4; D: -; length: 13; V: TRBV5-8
DNA: TGTGCCACCAGTCAAATCCCCGCTAGCGGGAGCCCGGAGACCCAGTACTTC; CDR3: CATSQIPASGSPETQYF; size: few; J: TRBJ2-5; D: TRBD2; length: 17; V: TRBV24-1
DNA: TGTGCCAGCCGCGGGACGGAAAGCTCCTATAATTCACCCCTCCACTTT; CDR3: CASRGTESSYNSPLHF; size: few; J: TRBJ1-6; D: -; length: 16; V: TRBV28
DNA: TGTGCCAGCAGTGTAAGCGGACAAGAGACCCAGTACTTC; CDR3: CASSVSGQETQYF; size: -; J: TRBJ2-5; D: -; length: 13; V: TRBV2
DNA: TGTGCCAGTAGTGGTCCGGGACAGGTTAATTCACCCCTCCACTTT; CDR3: CASSGPGQVNSPLHF; size: -; J: TRBJ1-6; D: TRBD1; length: 15; V: TRBV19
DNA: TGTGCCAGCAGTCCGCTAGCAGCCGGGGAGCTGTTTTTT; CDR3: CASSPLAAGELFF; size: -; J: TRBJ2-2; D: -; length: 13; V: TRBV3-1/TRBV3-2
DNA: TGTGCCACCAGGCCGAGAGGGGGCTCCTACAATGAGCAGTTCTTC; CDR3: CATRPRGGSYNEQFF; size: -; J: TRBJ2-1; D: -; length: 15; V: TRBV15
DNA: TGTGCCACCAGCAGAGACCACTCTAGCTCCTACAATGAGCAGTTCTTC; CDR3: CATSRDHSSSYNEQFF; size: few; J: TRBJ2-1; D: -; length: 16; V: TRBV15
DNA: TGTGCCATCAGTGAAGGACACTCCTACGAGCAGTACTTC; CDR3: CAISEGHSYEQYF; size: -; J: TRBJ2-7; D: -; length: 13; V: TRBV10-3
DNA: TGCGCCAGCAGCTTGAGACCATCAGGAGAGCAGTACTTC; CDR3: CASSLRPSGEQYF; size: -; J: TRBJ2-7; D: -; length: 13; V: TRBV5-1
DNA: TGCGCCAGCAGCTTGTACCGGGACAGGGCTTTAGATACGCAGTATTTT; CDR3: CASSLYRDRALDTQYF; size: -; J: TRBJ2-3; D: TRBD1; length: 16; V: TRBV5-1
DNA: TGTGCCAGCAGCTTAGCGCGCGGCAGGGGATCAGTCTACGAGCAGTACTTC; CDR3: CASSLARGRGSVYEQYF; size: -; J: TRBJ2-7; D: -; length: 17; V: TRBV7-9
DNA: TGTGCCAGCAGCTTCAGGGGGTTTGGGCAGCCCCAGCATTTT; CDR3: CASSFRGFGQPQHF; size: few; J: TRBJ1-5; D: TRBD1; length: 14; V: TRBV7-2
DNA: TGTGCCAGCGAGACCAGGACCGGGACAGGGTGGGTTATGAACACTGAAGCTTTCTTT; CDR3: CASETRTGTGWVMNTEAFF; size: few; J: TRBJ1-1; D: TRBD1; length: 19; V: TRBV2
DNA: TGTGCCAGCAGTCCAACCGGGGGGTACTATGGCTACACCTTC; CDR3: CASSPTGGYYGYTF; size: -; J: TRBJ1-2; D: -; length: 14; V: TRBV6-5
DNA: TGTGCCACCAGGACAGTTTATAATTCACCCCTCCACTTT; CDR3: CATRTVYNSPLHF; size: -; J: TRBJ1-6; D: -; length: 13; V: TRBV28
DNA: TGTGCCAGCTCACCAATGGGAGGCAGCAATCAGCCCCAGCATTTT; CDR3: CASSPMGGSNQPQHF; size: -; J: TRBJ1-5; D: -; length: 15; V: TRBV18
DNA: TGTGCCTGGAGTGTCGGACAGGGCAGCTATGGCTACACCTTC; CDR3: CAWSVGQGSYGYTF; size: -; J: TRBJ1-2; D: TRBD1; length: 14; V: TRBV30
DNA: TGTGCCAGCAACTCAAGATCCGGAAACACCATATATTTT; CDR3: CASNSRSGNTIYF; size: -; J: TRBJ1-3; D: -; length: 13; V: TRBV2